This paragraph covers one T cell receptor (beta chain) sequence. What this receptor recognizes is not known. The input lacks base qualities; no much larger clone sits a single base away. The study profiled bulk TCR beta-chain repertoires in matched peripheral blood, tumor and adjacent normal breast tissue taken from some 17 patients with early-stage breast cancer. Before surgery, roughly 5-11 mL of whole blood was collected into EDTA tubes and then processed within 2 hours. Ficoll-Paque centrifugation in SepMate-50 tubes was used to isolate peripheral blood mononuclear cells. For storage in liquid nitrogen, PBMCs were cryopreserved as aliquots of about 1.9 to 4 million cells in approximately 90% FBS with around 10% DMSO. The Qiagen AllPrep DNA/RNA Mini kit was used for genomic DNA extraction. This record belongs to a study of early stage breast cancer tumors (dated by TCRdb to the late 2010s). Regarding the research as a whole: Of the roughly 17 invasive breast tumors, about a dozen were found to be estrogen receptor-positive, progesterone receptor-positive and HER2-negative. The average read coverage per sample was roughly 10-fold. About 65% of the 12 ER+/PR+/HER2- tumors were invasive ductal carcinomas, while the other four were invasive lobular carcinomas. The samples as a whole yielded around 2.4 million detected templates, corresponding to approximately 990,000 unique clonotypes. General findings and caveats noted by the study authors: Tumors showed around 2.5-fold higher T cell density and higher clonality than adjacent normal breast tissue. Repertoires from blood and normal breast were more alike than repertoires from blood and tumor, and in about 85% of the 16 patients, comparing each tissue with blood separated tumor from normal. Bulk genomic DNA sequencing of unsorted cells missed chain pairing and functional markers such as CD4, CD8 and FOXP3. Enriched TCRB sequences shared across patients were found to be mostly commonly generated sequences that were unlikely to play an important role in the tumor microenvironment. Because the cohort was small, a breakdown by tumor subtype could not be done.

Every sample was amplified as two independent genomic DNA replicates, using roughly 0.45 ug for blood and roughly 1.6 ug for tumor or normal breast. Following the manufacturer's instructions, the ImmunoSeq Intro kit was used to carry out TCRB sequencing on genomic DNA. Multiplex PCR was run for 30 to 35 cycles using proprietary primers and spike-in control sequences for absolute quantification. Single-end 150-bp reads were used to sequence an 87-bp fragment covering the CDR3 and the flanking V and J genes. Seven samples, with two replicates for each sample, were multiplexed per lane of an Illumina MiSeq using version 3.0 chemistry. The authors' analysis ran thus. Raw data were processed by the vendor's proprietary pipeline, with both replicates merged into one result per sample. A clonotype was defined as productive rearrangements that share the same V-gene family, CDR3 amino acid sequence and J-gene segment. To compute clonality, the normalized Shannon entropy (Pielou evenness) of TCRB abundances was subtracted from 1. T cell density was estimated by dividing total templates by the number of input cells inferred from the DNA input amount. Recon, run with its default parameters, was used to estimate overall repertoire diversity and clonality. A clonotype counted as tumor-enriched if its abundance in tumor exceeded 0.1% and was at least 32-fold higher than its abundance in normal breast. In TCRdb, the immuneACCESS table is reduced to in-frame sequences with V and J assigned. These tables do not hold every clone; where another copy was compared, an unresolved V gene accounts for under half, and the others remain unexplained. D and trimming come from the DNA, and the V and J calls and clone size come from that table. Counted in this sample were around 78,000 clones; 65% to 80% of them appeared once. The leading ten clones occupy under 4% of the sample.

A distance of 5 bases separates the germline ends of V and J, which lose 3 bases and 3 bases respectively. The CDR3 contains 12 residues, cysteine and phenylalanine counted. CDR3 DNA only is kept here, 36 bases in frame from base 1. The CDR1 and CDR2 encoded by the germline V gene are MDHEN and SYDVKM. The material sequenced was blood. The receptor's source is a person in their sixties or seventies with breast cancer. Here the chain combines TRBV28 and TRBJ1-1, with no confident D gene call. The CDR3 region reads CASSLMDTEAFF. The sequenced DNA is TGTGCCAGCAGTTTGATGGACACTGAAGCTTTCTTT.